This entry is about one T cell receptor (beta chain). What it recognizes is unknown. The data were obtained in a study of cytomegalovirus exposure and HLA in healthy donors. Across the whole study: Prior work identified roughly 120 million unique TCR beta sequences in 190 million or so T cells. Findings and caveats of the study: Among TCR beta chains, those listed as cytomegalovirus-associated numbered roughly 150. Later analysis placed DRB1 highest and HLA-C lowest in TCR association rates, which differed by HLA locus. In a later analysis, parvovirus B19, influenza, CMV and Epstein-Barr virus appeared linked to several top co-occurrence clusters.

PCR employed 60 Vbeta and 13 Jbeta primers. Some clones are missing from TCRdb's copy, which holds only in-frame ones; the method was immunoSEQ multiplex PCR. This sample's table reports 130,000 to 150,000 clones. This CDR3 is 12 amino acids long. Germline-derived CDR1 and CDR2 are ENHRY and SYGVKD. V lost 11 bases to trimming and J lost 4 bases, with 12 bases between them. The TCR was taken from a man aged 35 to 55 in good health and CMV-seronegative. The sample taken for sequencing was PBMCs. The chain joins TRBV10-3 to TRBJ2-1; D is perhaps TRBD2 (6 bases). The CDR3 spells CASTGRYNEQFF. In nucleotides, the CDR3 is TGTGCCTCGACGGGGAGGTACAATGAGCAGTTCTTC.